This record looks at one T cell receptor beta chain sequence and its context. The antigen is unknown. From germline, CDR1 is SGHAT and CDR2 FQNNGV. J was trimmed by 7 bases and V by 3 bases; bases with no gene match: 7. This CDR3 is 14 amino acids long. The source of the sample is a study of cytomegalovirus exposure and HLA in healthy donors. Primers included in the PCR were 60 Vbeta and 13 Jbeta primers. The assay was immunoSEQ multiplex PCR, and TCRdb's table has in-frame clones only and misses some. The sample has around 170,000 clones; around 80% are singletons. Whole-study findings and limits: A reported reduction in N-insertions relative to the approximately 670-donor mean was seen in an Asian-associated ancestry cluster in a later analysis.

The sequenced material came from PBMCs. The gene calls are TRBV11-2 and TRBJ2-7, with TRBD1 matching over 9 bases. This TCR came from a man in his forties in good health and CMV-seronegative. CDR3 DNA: TGTGCCAGCAGCTTTATACAGGGGGCGCGGGAGCAGTACTTC. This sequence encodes CASSFIQGAREQYF.